The 15 T cell receptor beta chains given below trace back to one sample, sequenced in a study of CD8 T cells in Susac syndrome. cDNA came from roughly 0.53 to 1 ug RNA primed by random hexamers. Each CDR3 protein is one row after TCRdb ran MiXCR on the immunoSEQ multiplex PCR reads. The repertoire holds some 300,000 distinct CDR3 sequences, 70% to 90% seen once, with roughly 0.2% in the top ten. Sample: CD8+ T cells from PBMCs. These receptors were taken from a human donor with multiple sclerosis.

This chain uses TRBV27 with TRBJ2-3; 11 nucleotides align to TRBD2. Germline V gene sequence: CDR1 MNHEY, CDR2 SMNVEV (reference sequence). This CDR3 region has 18 residues. Trimming removed 4 bases from V and 4 bases from J; junction bases left unmatched: 13. The CDR3 spells CASSSPRLAGSPADTQYF. DNA of the CDR3: TGTGCCAGCAGTTCACCCCGACTAGCGGGATCCCCCGCAGATACGCAGTATTTT.

The genes are TRBV6-5 and TRBJ2-1, with 13 positions matching TRBD2. There are 17 residues in the CDR3. Germline assignment: CDR1 MNHEY and CDR2 SVGAGI. The J segment lost 9 bases and the V segment lost 1 base, leaving 9 bases of the junction unmatched. CDR3 in DNA: TGTGCCAGCAGTTACTGGACTAGCGGGAGAGGGGTAGGTGAGCAGTTCTTC. Translation gives CASSYWTSGRGVGEQFF.

This clonotype was seen just once. V is TRBV6-4 and J is TRBJ2-3; 10 bases are shared with TRBD2. The CDR3 has 16 amino acids. The ends lost 0 bases at V and 4 bases at J; junction bases unmatched: 4. Germline V gives CDR1 MRHNA, CDR2 SNTAGT. The CDR3 DNA reads TGTGCCAGCAGTGACTCGGCTAGCGGGGGAGCAGATACGCAGTATTTT. This encodes CASSDSASGGADTQYF.

This chain connects TRBV15 to TRBJ2-1; 11 bases line up with TRBD2. This CDR3 is built from 21 residues. Per germline, CDR1 LNHNV and CDR2 YYDKDF (reference sequence). V gave up 0 bases and J gave up 2 bases; unmatched junction bases: 15. The CDR3 is CATSRDRLLAGGPKPYNEQFF. CDR3 coding DNA: TGTGCCACCAGCAGAGATAGGCTTCTAGCGGGAGGTCCTAAACCCTACAATGAGCAGTTCTTC.

The chain has TRBV4-1 and TRBJ1-2; no clear D. The CDR3 has 16 residues. Trimming took off 0 bases at V and 4 bases at J, with 15 bases between the two ends. Germline V gene data show CDR1 as MGHRA and CDR2 as YSYEKL. CDR3 in DNA: TGCGCCAGCAGCCAAGATGGGAGCGGACCCCTCTATGGCTACACCTTC. Amino acids: CASSQDGSGPLYGYTF.

The DNA of the CDR3 is TGTGCCAGCAGTCCCCGATTAGCGGGATTTTACAATGAGCAGTTCTTC. Protein: CASSPRLAGFYNEQFF. The chain employs TRBV28 and TRBJ2-1, with TRBD2 identical over 8 bases. This CDR3 comprises 16 residues. Per the germline V gene, CDR1 is MDHEN and CDR2 is SYDVKM. J was trimmed by 4 bases and V by 5 bases; bases with no gene match: 10.

The chain employs TRBV24-1 and TRBJ2-2; no clear D gene. V gave up 7 bases and J gave up 6 bases, with 8 bases separating them. The length of the CDR3 is 12 residues. CDR1 and CDR2 from the germline V gene are KGHDR and SFDVKD. The CDR3 region has the DNA TGTGCCACCAGGTCGGGCCCCGGGGAGCTGTTTTTT. Its protein is CATRSGPGELFF.

The chain recombines TRBV27 with TRBJ2-7, with TRBD2 identical over 9 bases. Unmatched junction bases numbered 5, after V lost 5 bases and J lost 3 bases. Germline V lookup: CDR1 MNHEY, CDR2 SMNVEV (reference sequence). The CDR3 is 14 amino acids. CDR3 sequence reads: CASSPGTSLYEQYF. CDR3 DNA sequence: TGTGCCAGCAGTCCGGGGACTAGCCTCTACGAGCAGTACTTC.

The CDR3 protein is CASSGQSGGPEDEQFF. The CDR3 nucleotides read TGTGCCAGCAGCGGTCAAAGCGGGGGGCCGGAAGATGAGCAGTTCTTC. The V gene is TRBV9, the J gene TRBJ2-1; 9 bases fit TRBD2. The CDR3 sequence is 16 residues long. J gave up 8 bases and V 3 bases, and 12 bases lay outside the gene matches. CDR1 SGDLS and CDR2 YYNGEE come from the germline V gene.

The V and J genes are TRBV23-1 and TRBJ2-5; D possibly matches TRBD1 or TRBD2 (5 bases each). TRBV23-1 is classed as an ORF, of uncertain function. CDR3 length: 12 residues. V lost 9 bases, J lost 5 bases, and 13 bases lay in between. Written as DNA, the CDR3 is TGCGCCAGGGGGGTTTGGGGGGAGACCCAGTACTTC. It codes for CARGVWGETQYF.

The gene calls are TRBV20-1 and TRBJ2-1, with 8 bases identical to TRBD1. The CDR3 contains 14 residues. Germline loops: CDR1 DFQATT, CDR2 SNEGSKA (reference sequence). J lost 3 bases, V lost 4 bases, and 5 bases had no gene match. For the CDR3, the DNA is TGCAGTGCTACTGGACAGGGCAACTACAATGAGCAGTTCTTC. Its protein is CSATGQGNYNEQFF.

The DNA for the CDR3 is TGTGCTAGTGGTTTGGACCCGGGTAGGGAGGAGTTCTTC. Residues: CASGLDPGREEFF. V and J are TRBV12-5 and TRBJ2-1, with D possibly TRBD2 on 6 matching bases. This CDR3 region has 13 residues. Trimming shortened V by 1 base and J by 14 bases, and 15 bases separated the two germline ends. CDR1 is LGHNT and CDR2 is FRNRAP in the germline V gene.

The chain joins TRBV30 to TRBJ2-1; no definite D call. Germline-derived CDR1 and CDR2 are GTSNPN and SVGIG (reference sequence). Between the trimmed V and J ends, which lost 5 bases and 0 bases, there was a span of 17 bases. The CDR3 has 16 residues. This chain's CDR3 is CAWGNAALVSYNEQFF. The CDR3 region has the DNA TGTGCCTGGGGCAATGCTGCTTTGGTCTCCTACAATGAGCAGTTCTTC.

This clonotype was observed a few times. The CDR3 nucleotides are TGCGCCAGCAGCTTGGACAGGGGGTTTTACAATGAGCAGTTCTTC. It translates to CASSLDRGFYNEQFF. This chain connects TRBV5-1 to TRBJ2-1, with 8 nucleotides matching TRBD1. Germline V gives CDR1 SGHRS, CDR2 YFSETQ. This CDR3 spans 15 amino acids. V was pared by 0 bases and J by 4 bases, with 3 bases of the junction left unmatched.

V gene TRBV27 combines with J gene TRBJ2-7; maybe TRBD2 (6 bases). This CDR3 region has 13 residues. Germline loops: CDR1 MNHEY, CDR2 SMNVEV (reference sequence). V was shortened by 3 bases and J by 3 bases, with 9 bases between the two germline ends. CDR3 sequence reads: CASSFSGGYEQYF. As DNA, the CDR3 is TGTGCCAGCAGTTTTTCCGGGGGCTACGAGCAGTACTTC.